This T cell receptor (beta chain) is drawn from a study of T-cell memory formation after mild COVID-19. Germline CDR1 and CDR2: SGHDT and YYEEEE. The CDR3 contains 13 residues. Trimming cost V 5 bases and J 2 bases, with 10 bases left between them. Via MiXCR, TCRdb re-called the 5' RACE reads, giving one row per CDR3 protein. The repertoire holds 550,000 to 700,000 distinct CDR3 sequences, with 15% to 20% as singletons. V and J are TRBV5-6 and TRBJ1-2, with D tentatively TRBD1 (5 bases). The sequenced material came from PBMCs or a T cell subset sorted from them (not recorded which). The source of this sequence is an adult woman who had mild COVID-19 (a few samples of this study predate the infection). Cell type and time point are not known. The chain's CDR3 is CASSDRQNYGYTF. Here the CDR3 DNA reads TGTGCCAGCAGTGACAGACAGAACTATGGCTACACCTTC.